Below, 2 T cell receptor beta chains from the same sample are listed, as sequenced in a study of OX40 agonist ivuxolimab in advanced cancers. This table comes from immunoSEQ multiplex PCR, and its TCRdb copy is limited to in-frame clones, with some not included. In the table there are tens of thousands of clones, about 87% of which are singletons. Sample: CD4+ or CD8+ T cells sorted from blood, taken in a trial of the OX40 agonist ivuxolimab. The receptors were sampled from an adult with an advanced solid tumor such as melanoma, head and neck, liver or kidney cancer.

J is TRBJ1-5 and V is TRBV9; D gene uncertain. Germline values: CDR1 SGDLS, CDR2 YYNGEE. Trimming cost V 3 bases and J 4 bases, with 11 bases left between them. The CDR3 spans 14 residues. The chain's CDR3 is CASSESSLNQPQHF. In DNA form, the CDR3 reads TGTGCCAGCAGCGAGTCCTCTCTTAATCAGCCCCAGCATTTT.

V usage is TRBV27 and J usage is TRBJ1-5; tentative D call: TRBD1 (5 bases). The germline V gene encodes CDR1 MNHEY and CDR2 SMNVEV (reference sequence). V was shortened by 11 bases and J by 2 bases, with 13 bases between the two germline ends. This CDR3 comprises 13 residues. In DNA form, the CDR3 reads TGTGCCGCAGGGATAGGGGGCAATCAGCCCCAGCATTTT. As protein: CAAGIGGNQPQHF.